The 23 T cell receptor beta chains in this list originate from one sample, sequenced in a study of cytomegalovirus exposure and HLA in healthy donors. Produced via immunoSEQ multiplex PCR; TCRdb's table is partial and in-frame only. Of approximately 270,000 clones listed, about 90% were seen once; the top ten hold 0.37%. The sample taken for sequencing was PBMCs. These receptors all come from a woman between 18 and 29 years old in good health and CMV-seronegative.

The chain couples TRBV2 to TRBJ1-1, with D unresolved. V lost 0 bases and J 1 base, leaving 6 bases between the germline ends. The germline gives CDR1 SNHLY, CDR2 FYNNEI. The CDR3 consists of 14 residues. The CDR3 nucleotides read TGTGCCAGCAGTGAAGCAATACAGAACACTGAAGCTTTCTTT. Translating gives CASSEAIQNTEAFF.

The count of this clone is one. The CDR3 here is CASRWTGFGTEAFF. In nucleotides, the CDR3 is TGTGCCAGTCGATGGACAGGGTTTGGCACTGAAGCTTTCTTT. The genes are TRBV19 and TRBJ1-1; 8 bases are a match to TRBD1. The length of the CDR3 is 14 residues. The germline V gene has CDR1 LNHDA and CDR2 SQIVND (reference sequence). The V segment lost 8 bases and the J segment 4 bases; nucleotides outside the gene matches: 9. Full variable domain (rest looked up from reference TRBV19 and TRBJ1-1): DGGITQSPKYLFRKEGQNVTLSCEQNLNHDAMYWYRQDPGQGLRLIYYSQIVNDFQKGDIAEGYSVSREKKESFPLTVTSAQKNPTAFYLCASRWTGFGTEAFFGQGTRLTVV.

The chain combines TRBV7-9 with TRBJ1-1; 8 bases agree with TRBD1. Germline CDR1 reads SEHNR; CDR2 reads FQNEAQ (reference sequence). The CDR3 has 15 amino acids. With V trimmed by 1 base and J by 5 bases, 6 bases remained unmatched. The CDR3 loop is CASSLGQGARTEAFF. The CDR3 coding sequence is TGTGCCAGCAGCTTAGGTCAGGGGGCGCGAACTGAAGCTTTCTTT.

The chain combines TRBV6-5 with TRBJ1-2; 8 bases fit TRBD1. With 0 bases clipped from V and 1 base from J, the junction kept 4 bases outside the gene matches. In germline, CDR1 is MNHEY, CDR2 SVGAGI. CDR3 length: 16 amino acids. Written as DNA, the CDR3 is TGTGCCAGCAGTTACTCTGGCAGGGGGCTTAACTATGGCTACACCTTC. This gives the protein CASSYSGRGLNYGYTF.

As to this clone: The junction does not match germline at one end; this may be a read error. The rearrangement uses TRBV30 and TRBJ2-5, with 10 bases that match TRBD2. Germline V CDR1 and CDR2: GTSNPN, SVGIG (reference sequence). The CDR3 length is 12 residues. For the CDR3, the DNA is TGTGCCTGGAGTGTGGCTACTAGCGGGGCCAACTTC. Translated: CAWSVATSGANF.

This sequence joins TRBV28 and TRBJ2-1; a weak D match, TRBD2 (6 bases). The germline V gene encodes CDR1 MDHEN and CDR2 SYDVKM. The CDR3 is 15 amino acids. V shed 0 bases and J shed 8 bases, with 14 bases lying between them. CDR3 loop: CASSLWMRGGDEQFF. Written as DNA, the CDR3 is TGTGCCAGCAGTTTATGGATGAGGGGAGGAGATGAGCAGTTCTTC.

The V gene is TRBV25-1, the J gene TRBJ2-5; the match to TRBD1 covers 11 bases. The germline V gene encodes CDR1 MGHDK and CDR2 SYGVNS. CDR3 length: 16 residues. J gave up 5 bases and V 4 bases, and 9 bases lay outside the gene matches. DNA of the CDR3: TGTGCCAGCAGTGGATCGGACAGGGGGCTGGAGGAGACCCAGTACTTC. Its translation: CASSGSDRGLEETQYF.

The rearrangement joins TRBV7-2 to TRBJ2-5; D not certain. The CDR3 loop spans 13 amino acids. The V end lost 4 bases, the J end lost 0 bases, and 6 bases lay between the germline ends. The V gene's germline CDR1 is SGHTA and CDR2 FQGNSA. CDR3 sequence: CASSSPYQETQYF. CDR3 coding DNA: TGTGCCAGCAGCTCCCCGTACCAAGAGACCCAGTACTTC. Looking up the rest from reference TRBV7-2 and TRBJ2-5 gives the full variable domain: GAGVSQSPSNKVTEKGKDVELRCDPISGHTALYWYRQSLGQGLEFLIYFQGNSAPDKSGLPSDRFSAERTGGSVSTLTIQRTQQEDSAVYLCASSSPYQETQYFGPGTRLLVL.

V usage is TRBV6-1 and J usage is TRBJ1-3; unclear D gene. The CDR3 loop spans 11 amino acids. CDR1 and CDR2 from the germline V gene are MNHNS and SASEGT. Trimming cost V 8 bases and J 3 bases, with 5 bases left between them. In DNA form, the CDR3 reads TGTGCCAGCCTTGTTGGAAACACCATATATTTT. This gives the protein CASLVGNTIYF.

The count of this clone is one. V usage is TRBV7-6 and J usage is TRBJ2-1; TRBD2 matches at 14 bases. CDR1 is SGHVS and CDR2 is FNYEAQ in the germline V gene. The CDR3 is made up of 15 amino acids. V shed 6 bases and J 6 bases; nucleotides not matched to a gene: 4. CDR3 DNA: TGTGCCAGCAGTCCGACTAGCGGGGGGGCCAATGAGCAGTTCTTC. Protein: CASSPTSGGANEQFF.

The chain employs TRBV30 and TRBJ1-3; D ambiguous. Deletions cut 0 bases from V and 7 bases from J, with 10 bases between. The germline CDR1 and CDR2 sequences are GTSNPN and SVGIG (reference sequence). This CDR3 has 13 residues. The CDR3 region has the DNA TGTGCCTGGAGTGTAACCCCTCAGAACACCATATATTTT. Its protein product is CAWSVTPQNTIYF.

This chain joins TRBV2 and TRBJ2-5; a possible D gene is TRBD2 (6 bases). There are 11 residues in the CDR3. From germline, CDR1 is SNHLY and CDR2 FYNNEI. The V gene lost 9 bases and the J gene lost 2 bases, with 7 bases spanning the gap. In DNA form, the CDR3 reads TGTGCCAGGGGACTTCAAGAGACCCAGTACTTC. Encoded protein: CARGLQETQYF. The full variable domain, with the rest looked up from reference TRBV2 and TRBJ2-5, is EPEVTQTPSHQVTQMGQEVILRCVPISNHLYFYWYRQILGQKVEFLVSFYNNEISEKSEIFDDQFSVERPDGSNFTLKIRSTKLEDSAMYFCARGLQETQYFGPGTRLLVL.

V is TRBV28 and J is TRBJ1-2; D might be TRBD1 (5 bases). V lost 6 bases to trimming and J lost 2 bases, with 10 bases between them. CDR3 length: 13 amino acids. The V gene's germline CDR1 is MDHEN and CDR2 SYDVKM. CDR3 sequence (DNA): TGTGCCAGCAGCAATAGACAGAACTATGGCTACACCTTC. It encodes CASSNRQNYGYTF.

The CDR3: CASCGISTDTQYF. In nucleotides, the CDR3 is TGTGCCAGCTGCGGGATTAGCACAGATACGCAGTATTTT. The rearrangement uses TRBV28 and TRBJ2-3; possibly TRBD2 for D (6 bases). The CDR3 runs to 13 residues. The germline CDR1 and CDR2 sequences are MDHEN and SYDVKM. V was clipped by 8 bases and J by 0 bases, with 9 bases between them.

The J gene is TRBJ2-5, the V gene TRBV30; no clear D. CDR1 is GTSNPN and CDR2 is SVGIG in the germline V gene (reference sequence). This CDR3 has 14 amino acids. The ends were cut back, 0 bases at V and 7 bases at J, with 15 bases in the middle. The DNA for the CDR3 is TGTGCCTGGAGTGTAAACGGCCCGACGGGGACCCAGTACTTC. It is translated as CAWSVNGPTGTQYF.

V usage is TRBV28 and J usage is TRBJ1-2; TRBD1 matches 8 bases. V was clipped by 3 bases and J by 5 bases; unmatched bases: 8. The CDR3 length is 15 residues. CDR1 is MDHEN, CDR2 SYDVKM, per germline. CDR3 coding DNA: TGTGCCAGCAGTTTCGGGGGACAGGATAGTTATGGCTACACCTTC. Translation gives CASSFGGQDSYGYTF.

The chain recombines TRBV4-1 with TRBJ1-2; the match to TRBD1 covers 7 bases. Germline CDR1 reads MGHRA; CDR2 reads YSYEKL. Trimming at V came to 1 base and at J to 5 bases, leaving 10 bases not matched to a gene. The CDR3 is 16 amino acids. DNA for the CDR3: TGCGCCAGCAGCCAAGTTTACAGGGGTACAACATATGGCTACACCTTC. Protein product: CASSQVYRGTTYGYTF.

The CDR3 DNA sequence: TGTGCCAGCAGCCAAGAACTAGCGGGGGGGTACAATGAGCAGTTCTTC. Its translation is CASSQELAGGYNEQFF. The rearrangement links TRBV4-2 to TRBJ2-1; TRBD2 agrees at 13 bases. Losses at the gene ends were 0 bases for V and 4 bases for J; bases not matched to a gene: 0. The CDR3 sequence is 16 residues long. In germline, CDR1 is LGHNA, CDR2 YNFKEQ.

J is TRBJ2-7 and V is TRBV6-5, with TRBD2 identical over 8 bases. Germline V gene data show CDR1 as MNHEY and CDR2 as SVGAGI. V gave up 6 bases and J gave up 4 bases; unmatched junction bases: 8. The CDR3 totals 14 residues. The CDR3 here is CASRKTGGAYEQYV. Written as DNA, the CDR3 is TGTGCCAGCAGAAAGACGGGGGGGGCTTACGAGCAGTACGTC.

The chain employs TRBV4-3 and TRBJ1-6; TRBD1 matches at 9 bases. Germline CDR1 reads LGHNA; CDR2 reads YSLEER. This CDR3 region has 16 residues. V shed 0 bases, J shed 9 bases, and the junction held 6 bases outside the gene matches. The CDR3 nucleotides are TGCGCCAGCAGCCAAGAGCCCGGGACAGGGTCTTCACCCCTCCACTTT. Amino acid sequence: CASSQEPGTGSSPLHF.

J is TRBJ1-2 and V is TRBV9, with D unresolved. CDR1 and CDR2 (germline): SGDLS, YYNGEE. V was clipped by 0 bases and J by 4 bases, with 4 bases between them. The CDR3 consists of 12 residues. DNA of the CDR3: TGTGCCAGCAGCGTAGCCGGCTATGGCTACACCTTC. Its protein product is CASSVAGYGYTF.

This rearrangement joins TRBV14 to TRBJ2-5; D is uncertain. CDR3 length: 14 residues. The germline gives CDR1 SGHDN, CDR2 FVKESK. The V end lost 0 bases, the J end lost 4 bases, and 9 bases lay between the germline ends. The CDR3 region is CASSQEEPPETQYF. CDR3 sequence (DNA): TGTGCCAGCAGCCAAGAGGAGCCCCCAGAGACCCAGTACTTC.

To note about this clone: The same CDR3 can be traced to other DNA sequences in this sample. The rearrangement links TRBV6-5 to TRBJ2-7, with 10 bases matching TRBD1. With 0 bases clipped from V and 4 bases from J, the junction kept 6 bases outside the gene matches. Germline V gene sequence: CDR1 MNHEY, CDR2 SVGAGI. This CDR3 is 16 amino acids long. CDR3 loop: CASSYSSGTGDYEQYF. Here the CDR3 DNA reads TGTGCCAGCAGTTACTCGAGCGGGACAGGGGATTACGAGCAGTACTTC.